The 28 T cell receptor beta chains below were found in one sample sequenced in a study of OX40 agonist ivuxolimab in advanced cancers. Using immunoSEQ multiplex PCR, the repertoire was profiled, and TCRdb retains in-frame clones only, with some absent. Of 63,000 or so clones detected, less than 90% appear once; the ten largest clones hold approximately 8.7%. The material sequenced was CD4+ or CD8+ T cells sorted from blood, taken in a trial of the OX40 agonist ivuxolimab. These receptor sequences come from an adult with an advanced solid tumor such as melanoma, head and neck, liver or kidney cancer.

The rearrangement links TRBV4-3 to TRBJ2-7; 9 nucleotides match TRBD1. The ends lost 0 bases at V and 5 bases at J; junction bases unmatched: 14. This CDR3 region has 18 residues. Germline V gene sequence: CDR1 LGHNA, CDR2 YSLEER. In DNA form, the CDR3 reads TGCGCCAGCAGCCAAGACCTTGGGGTATGGGACAGGGCCGACGAGCAGTACTTC. Protein: CASSQDLGVWDRADEQYF.

The rearrangement uses TRBV27 and TRBJ2-3, with no clear D. V was pared by 5 bases and J by 2 bases, with 11 bases between. The germline V gene encodes CDR1 MNHEY and CDR2 SMNVEV (reference sequence). The CDR3 spans 14 residues. The CDR3 is CASSITQPTDTQYF. Written as DNA, the CDR3 is TGTGCCAGCAGTATAACACAGCCCACAGATACGCAGTATTTT.

The chain couples TRBV28 to TRBJ2-5; no firm D call. The germline gives CDR1 MDHEN, CDR2 SYDVKM. This CDR3 has 16 residues. V shed 6 bases and J shed 0 bases, with 17 bases lying between them. The CDR3 here is CASRKGRVGNQETQYF. In DNA form, the CDR3 reads TGTGCCAGCAGAAAAGGAAGGGTAGGAAACCAAGAGACCCAGTACTTC.

The rearrangement links TRBV6-6 to TRBJ2-1; TRBD2 matches 14 bases. Germline V gene lookup returns CDR1 MNHNY and CDR2 SVGAGI (reference sequence). The CDR3 sequence is 15 residues long. The ends lost 6 bases at V and 6 bases at J; junction bases unmatched: 4. The CDR3 loop is CASSRGLAGVNEQFF. The CDR3 DNA reads TGTGCCAGCAGCCGGGGACTAGCGGGGGTCAATGAGCAGTTCTTC.

This clone has only a few counts. The chain is built from TRBV7-9 and TRBJ1-1, with a tentative D call TRBD1 (5 bases). V gave up 1 base and J gave up 5 bases, with 11 bases separating them. Per the germline V gene, CDR1 is SEHNR and CDR2 is FQNEAQ (reference sequence). The CDR3 runs to 14 residues. This CDR3 reads CASSLVGGKTEAFF. The CDR3 bases are TGTGCCAGCAGCTTAGTTGGGGGGAAGACTGAAGCTTTCTTT.

CDR3 coding DNA: TGTGCCACCACACCGGGACAGGTTTTTATGAACACTGAAGCTTTCTTT. This encodes CATTPGQVFMNTEAFF. The V gene is TRBV15, the J gene TRBJ1-1, with TRBD1 matching 8 bases. This CDR3 has 16 amino acids. CDR1 and CDR2 from the germline V gene are LNHNV and YYDKDF (reference sequence). Trimming cost V 7 bases and J 0 bases; bases outside gene matches: 10.

The chain recombines TRBV11-3 with TRBJ2-1; 10 bases are shared with TRBD2. CDR3 size: 20 residues. The germline CDR1 and CDR2 sequences are SGHNT and YENEEA. Trimming removed 1 base from V and 0 bases from J; junction bases left unmatched: 12. The CDR3 spells CASSLGRSGGAGSSYNEQFF. The CDR3 coding sequence is TGTGCCAGCAGCTTAGGTCGCAGCGGGGGGGCCGGGAGCTCCTACAATGAGCAGTTCTTC. The full variable domain, completed using reference TRBV11-3 and TRBJ2-1, is EAGVVQSPRYKIIEKKQPVAFWCNPISGHNTLYWYLQNLGQGPELLIRYENEEAVDDSQLPKDRFSAERLKGVDSTLKIQPAELGDSAVYLCASSLGRSGGAGSSYNEQFFGPGTRLTVL.

To note about this clone: The junction departs from the called germline gene at one end, perhaps through a read error. J is TRBJ1-2 and V is TRBV6-6, with 7 bases matching TRBD1. The CDR3 has 16 residues. CDR1 MNHNY and CDR2 SVGAGI come from the germline V gene (reference sequence). The CDR3 reads CASSDSKLTGYYGYTF. CDR3 DNA sequence: TGTGCCAGCAGTGACTCCAAATTGACAGGGTACTATGGCTACACCTTC.

The V and J genes are TRBV7-8 and TRBJ1-2; maybe TRBD1 (6 bases). V was shortened by 1 base and J by 4 bases, with 10 bases between the two germline ends. Germline V gene sequence: CDR1 SGHVS, CDR2 FQNEAQ. CDR3 length equals 14 residues. CDR3 nucleotide sequence: TGTGCCAGCAGCTTAGTACAGGGCCCCTATGGCTACACCTTC. Its translation: CASSLVQGPYGYTF.

This clone came up a few times. This chain joins TRBV12-5 and TRBJ1-1; D is undetermined. The CDR3 consists of 13 residues. Trimming removed 7 bases from V and 6 bases from J, with 15 bases in between. Germline V gene lookup returns CDR1 LGHNT and CDR2 FRNRAP. As DNA, the CDR3 is TGTGCTAGTGCTCTGGGTGGAACGGCTGAAGCTTTCTTT. It yields the protein CASALGGTAEAFF.

The chain is built from TRBV28 and TRBJ2-7; no clear D gene. This CDR3 is built from 11 residues. Trimming removed 5 bases at V and 2 bases at J, with 4 bases between. Germline lookup yields CDR1 MDHEN and CDR2 SYDVKM. The CDR3 coding sequence is TGTGCCAGCAGTCGGACCTACGAGCAGTACTTC. This encodes CASSRTYEQYF.

This sequence joins TRBV19 and TRBJ1-2, with TRBD1 matching 7 bases. Trimming removed 4 bases from V and 4 bases from J; junction bases left unmatched: 9. Germline CDR1 and CDR2: LNHDA and SQIVND (reference sequence). The CDR3 runs to 15 residues. CDR3 coding DNA: TGTGCCAGTAGTAAATCCCGACAGGGCGCCTATGGCTACACCTTC. It is translated as CASSKSRQGAYGYTF.

The CDR3 coding sequence is TGTGCCATCAGTGAGCAACCAGGGGGCAATCAGCCCCAGCATTTT. Its translation is CAISEQPGGNQPQHF. V and J are TRBV10-3 and TRBJ1-5, with D perhaps TRBD1 (6 bases). Trimming took off 2 bases at V and 2 bases at J, with 10 bases between the two ends. Germline-derived CDR1 and CDR2 are ENHRY and SYGVKD. The CDR3 contains 15 residues.

The gene calls are TRBV11-1 and TRBJ2-7, with 8 bases identical to TRBD1. The germline V gene has CDR1 SGHAT and CDR2 FQDESV (reference sequence). The CDR3 consists of 12 residues. Trimming removed 5 bases from V and 6 bases from J; junction bases left unmatched: 3. This CDR3 reads CASSVQGVEQYF. DNA for the CDR3: TGTGCCAGCAGCGTACAGGGGGTCGAGCAGTACTTC.

This chain uses TRBV11-1 with TRBJ1-1; D unclear. The CDR3 runs 13 residues. V was pared by 2 bases and J by 2 bases, with 6 bases between. Germline loops: CDR1 SGHAT, CDR2 FQDESV (reference sequence). The CDR3 here is CASSLHSNTEAFF. The CDR3 coding sequence is TGTGCCAGCAGCTTACACAGCAACACTGAAGCTTTCTTT. Looking up the rest from reference TRBV11-1 and TRBJ1-1 gives the full variable domain: EAEVAQSPRYKITEKSQAVAFWCDPISGHATLYWYRQILGQGPELLVQFQDESVVDDSQLPKDRFSAERLKGVDSTLKIQPAELGDSAMYLCASSLHSNTEAFFGQGTRLTVV.

This chain joins TRBV10-3 and TRBJ1-2, with D unclear. From germline, CDR1 is ENHRY and CDR2 SYGVKD. This CDR3 comprises 15 residues. V was shortened by 0 bases and J by 7 bases, with 15 bases between the two germline ends. The CDR3 here is CAISESWGWTPGYTF. The CDR3 DNA reads TGTGCCATCAGTGAGTCGTGGGGTTGGACTCCTGGCTACACCTTC.

The chain uses TRBV6-6 and TRBJ1-4; D gene unclear. Between the trimmed V and J ends, which lost 6 bases and 0 bases, there was a span of 11 bases. This CDR3 has 15 residues. From germline, CDR1 is MNHNY and CDR2 SVGAGI (reference sequence). The CDR3 loop reads CASSDNSATNEKLFF. CDR3 in DNA: TGTGCCAGCAGCGATAACAGCGCAACTAATGAAAAACTGTTTTTT.

The chain links TRBV7-9 to TRBJ1-4; 8 bases are a match to TRBD1. Per germline, CDR1 SEHNR and CDR2 FQNEAQ (reference sequence). The J segment lost 6 bases and the V segment lost 0 bases, leaving 6 bases of the junction unmatched. The CDR3 is 16 residues long. The CDR3 protein is CASSLALGQGHEKLFF. In DNA form, the CDR3 reads TGTGCCAGCAGCTTAGCGCTCGGACAGGGACATGAAAAACTGTTTTTT.

This rearrangement joins TRBV28 to TRBJ1-1, with 7 positions matching TRBD1. The ends lost 5 bases at V and 4 bases at J; junction bases unmatched: 7. Germline CDR1 is MDHEN and CDR2 is SYDVKM. CDR3 length equals 14 residues. The CDR3 reads CASSQQGDITEAFF. CDR3 nucleotide sequence: TGTGCCAGCAGTCAGCAGGGGGATATCACTGAAGCTTTCTTT.

V gene TRBV7-9 combines with J gene TRBJ1-6; no clear D gene. Germline V lookup: CDR1 SEHNR, CDR2 FQNEAQ (reference sequence). This CDR3 is 14 amino acids long. V lost 1 base, J lost 7 bases, and 8 bases lay in between. The CDR3 DNA sequence: TGTGCCAGCAGCTTAGGGCATGGGAATTCACCCCTCCACTTT. Protein product: CASSLGHGNSPLHF.

V gene TRBV2 combines with J gene TRBJ1-5; D not resolved. The V gene lost 7 bases and the J gene lost 0 bases, with 10 bases spanning the gap. The CDR3 runs to 14 residues. Germline CDR1 is SNHLY and CDR2 is FYNNEI. As DNA, the CDR3 is TGTGCCAGCAAAACAGATCATAGCAATCAGCCCCAGCATTTT. It codes for CASKTDHSNQPQHF.

The chain has TRBV5-1 and TRBJ2-2; 8 bases agree with TRBD1. Germline assignment: CDR1 SGHRS and CDR2 YFSETQ. Trimming took 3 bases from V and 1 from J; bases not matched to a gene: 5. This CDR3 has 16 amino acids. The CDR3 loop reads CASSSTGTGNTGELFF. Here the CDR3 DNA reads TGCGCCAGCAGCTCAACCGGGACAGGGAACACCGGGGAGCTGTTTTTT.

The chain couples TRBV9 to TRBJ2-5; 7 nucleotides line up with TRBD2. Losses at the gene ends were 0 bases for V and 4 bases for J; bases not matched to a gene: 15. CDR1 is SGDLS, CDR2 YYNGEE, per germline. This CDR3 contains 18 residues. The CDR3 here is CASSVATSVPGRGETQYF. In DNA, the CDR3 is TGTGCCAGCAGCGTAGCTACTAGCGTCCCAGGACGGGGAGAGACCCAGTACTTC. Full variable domain (outside the CDR3, taken from reference TRBV9 and TRBJ2-5): DSGVTQTPKHLITATGQRVTLRCSPRSGDLSVYWYQQSLDQGLQFLIQYYNGEERAKGNILERFSAQQFPDLHSELNLSSLELGDSALYFCASSVATSVPGRGETQYFGPGTRLLVL.

V and J are TRBV19 and TRBJ1-2, with a tentative D call TRBD1 (5 bases). The germline V and J ends were trimmed by 4 bases and 2 bases, with 14 bases remaining between them. This CDR3 has 15 amino acids. Per the germline V gene, CDR1 is LNHDA and CDR2 is SQIVND (reference sequence). DNA of the CDR3: TGTGCCAGTAGTAGCCAGCGGGGACGCAACTATGGCTACACCTTC. Translated, it gives CASSSQRGRNYGYTF.

The chain combines TRBV27 with TRBJ2-7; the match to TRBD2 covers 8 bases. The germline CDR1 and CDR2 sequences are MNHEY and SMNVEV (reference sequence). This CDR3 is built from 14 residues. J gave up 0 bases and V 2 bases, and 0 bases lay outside the gene matches. CDR3 nucleotide sequence: TGTGCCAGCAGTTTAACTAGCGGCTCCTACGAGCAGTACTTC. Amino acid sequence: CASSLTSGSYEQYF.

This chain connects TRBV19 to TRBJ2-7; TRBD1 aligns across 7 bases. There are 15 residues in the CDR3. Germline-derived CDR1 and CDR2 are LNHDA and SQIVND (reference sequence). V shed 5 bases, J shed 0 bases, and the junction held 7 bases outside the gene matches. The CDR3 region has the DNA TGTGCCAGTAGTGTAACAGGGGTTAGCTCCTACGAGCAGTACTTC. Amino acids: CASSVTGVSSYEQYF.

J is TRBJ1-2 and V is TRBV5-1; D is undetermined. This CDR3 is 13 amino acids long. Trimming stripped 1 base from V and 8 bases from J, with 12 bases between. Germline loops: CDR1 SGHRS, CDR2 YFSETQ. Written as DNA, the CDR3 is TGCGCCAGCAGCTTGTCTTCAGACAAAGGCTACACCTTC. Protein sequence: CASSLSSDKGYTF.

The J gene is TRBJ2-4, the V gene TRBV30; perhaps TRBD1 as D (5 bases). Trimming cost V 1 base and J 1 base, with 11 bases left between them. Looked up from germline, CDR1 is GTSNPN and CDR2 is SVGIG (reference sequence). There are 15 residues in the CDR3. Written as DNA, the CDR3 is TGTGCCTGGAGTGGTTGGGGCTTGGCCAAAAACATTCAGTACTTC. This gives the protein CAWSGWGLAKNIQYF. Full variable domain (outside the CDR3, taken from reference TRBV30 and TRBJ2-4): SQTIHQWPATLVQPVGSPLSLECTVEGTSNPNLYWYRQAAGRGLQLLFYSVGIGQISSEVPQNLSASRPQDRQFILSSKKLLLSDSGFYLCAWSGWGLAKNIQYFGAGTRLSVL.